This T cell receptor beta chain was recorded in a study of T cell responses to AZD1222 COVID-19 vaccine (dated by TCRdb to the early 2020s). About the investigation overall: AZD1222 recipients whose second dose came at about 4 weeks and those whose second dose came at about 12 weeks were combined into one group, since spike-specific TCR depth and breadth did not differ between the two schedules. Trial participants were enrolled by age into subgroups of 18-55, 56-69 and 70-plus years, and 148, 28 and 57 TCR-sequenced participants, respectively, were included in these subgroups. A total of 230 to 250 trial participants underwent TCR sequencing, of whom approximately 200 had received two doses of AZD1222 and about 25 had received two doses of the MenACWY control vaccine.

Paper-wide results and their limitations: In the small 56-69-year group, the increase in depth fell short of significance, most likely because of low power. Nearly half of unique spike-specific TCRs reportedly recognized epitopes outside regions mutated in the B.1.351 and B.1.1.7 variants. Conclusions about previously exposed vaccinees are limited because only six or seven AZD1222 recipients were SARS-CoV-2 seropositive at baseline. Participants were mostly white British, with more females than males. The authors suggested clonal diversity may have been underestimated. Because no day 14 peak-response samples were available, repertoires were characterized only after the peak T cell response. After two AZD1222 doses, both the breadth and the depth of spike-specific TCRs were significantly higher than at day 0 and than in MenACWY recipients. The vaccine-associated CD4 TCRs covered the entire spike protein, and the dominant responses fell in regions 160-218 and 743-854.

Remarks on this clone: Its antigen is still unknown. Per-base quality was not reported, and no clone a single base away is much larger than it.

The label giving this sample's time point can be read as: baseline before first vaccination. The vaccinee samples were drawn from two UK trials, COV001 and COV002, one of which was a single-blind randomized controlled phase 2/3 trial testing AZD1222 (ChAdOx1 nCoV-19) in healthy adults. For TCRbeta chain sequencing, PBMC samples were collected from trial participants at day 0 and at day 28 after the second dose. The CDR3 regions of human TCRbeta chains were analyzed by immunosequencing. The published analysis was carried out like this. Repertoire TCRs were checked for matches against a reference library of SARS-CoV-2-specific TCRs that had been generated using the MIRA antigen-specificity platform. Breadth meant the fraction of unique TCRs that were SARS-CoV-2-associated, whereas depth meant the fraction of total T cells that were SARS-CoV-2-associated. Using the MIRA data, each spike-specific TCR was assigned both to the spike region to which the TCR was reactive and to a CD4 or CD8 class. Log10-transformed breadth and depth values were compared by one-way ANOVA with Sidak's multiple comparisons tests. Not all clones reach the TCRdb copy of this immuneACCESS table, which keeps in-frame sequences only. Checked studies attribute under half of the gap to unresolved V genes and leave the rest unexplained. Clonal size and the V and J genes are those of that table, whereas D and trimming came from the DNA. The sample table shows roughly 53,000 clones, and around 85% are seen once. The ten largest clones capture roughly a quarter of the sample.

Measured from the cysteine to the phenylalanine, the CDR3 is 14 residues long. The read is trimmed to its CDR3 DNA, 42 bases read in frame from base 1. V loses 6 bases of germline sequence and J loses 7 bases, and the interval between the two ends is 15 bases. As encoded in the germline V gene (reference sequence), CDR1 is LNHDA while CDR2 is SQIVND. The receptor was isolated from an adult in good health. Recombination joined TRBV19 with TRBJ1-4; the D region possibly corresponds to TRBD1 (5 bases align). The specimen was peripheral blood, collected on day 0 of AZD1222 vaccination. CDR3 protein: CASSRDPGAEKLFF. The nucleotides read TGTGCCAGTAGCCGGGACCCTGGGGCTGAAAAACTGTTTTTT.